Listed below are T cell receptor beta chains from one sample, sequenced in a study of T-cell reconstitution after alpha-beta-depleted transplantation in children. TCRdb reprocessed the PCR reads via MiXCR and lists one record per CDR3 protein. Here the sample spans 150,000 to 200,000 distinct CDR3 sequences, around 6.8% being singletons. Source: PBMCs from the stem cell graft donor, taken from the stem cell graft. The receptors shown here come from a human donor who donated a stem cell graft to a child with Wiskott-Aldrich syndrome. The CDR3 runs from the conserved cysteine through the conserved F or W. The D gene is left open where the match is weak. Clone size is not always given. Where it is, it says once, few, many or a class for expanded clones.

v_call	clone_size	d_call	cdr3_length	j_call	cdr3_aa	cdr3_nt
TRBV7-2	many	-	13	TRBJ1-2	CASSFGTSYGYTF	TGTGCCAGCAGCTTCGGGACCTCCTATGGCTACACCTTC
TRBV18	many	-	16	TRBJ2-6	CASSSPFGSGANVLTF	TGTGCCAGCTCAAGCCCATTCGGCTCTGGGGCCAACGTCCTGACTTTC
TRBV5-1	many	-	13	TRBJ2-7	CASSSGPLNEQYF	TGCGCCAGCAGCTCTGGACCCCTCAACGAGCAGTACTTC
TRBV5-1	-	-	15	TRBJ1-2	CASSLESSSMYGYTF	TGCGCCAGCAGCTTGGAGTCCAGCTCTATGTACGGCTACACCTTC
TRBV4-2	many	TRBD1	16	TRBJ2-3	CASSQVENRGTDTQYF	TGTGCCAGCAGCCAAGTTGAAAACAGGGGAACAGATACGCAGTATTTT
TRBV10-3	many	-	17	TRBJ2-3	CAISDIITSSSPDTQYF	TGTGCCATCAGTGATATTATCACTAGCTCTTCACCAGATACGCAGTATTTT
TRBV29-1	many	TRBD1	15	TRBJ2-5	CSVEGLTGGRETQYF	TGCAGCGTTGAGGGTTTGACAGGGGGTAGGGAGACCCAGTACTTC
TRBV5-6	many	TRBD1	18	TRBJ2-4	CASSPWTGGLIAKNIQYF	TGTGCCAGCAGCCCTTGGACAGGGGGCTTAATAGCCAAAAACATTCAGTACTTC
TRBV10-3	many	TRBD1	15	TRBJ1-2	CAISGGDRRNYGYTF	TGTGCCATCAGTGGAGGGGACAGGAGAAACTATGGCTACACCTTC
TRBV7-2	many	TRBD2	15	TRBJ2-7	CASSQTSGRVGEQYF	TGTGCCAGCAGCCAGACTAGCGGGAGGGTGGGTGAGCAGTACTTC
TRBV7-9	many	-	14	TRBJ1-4	CASSLVERGEKLFF	TGTGCCAGCAGCTTAGTGGAGAGGGGTGAAAAACTGTTTTTT
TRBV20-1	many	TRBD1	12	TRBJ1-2	CSASIFGQEGTF	TGCAGTGCTAGCATATTTGGACAGGAGGGCACCTTC
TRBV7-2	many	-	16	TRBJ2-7	CASSRRDPLSSYEQYF	TGTGCCAGCAGCCGAAGGGACCCTCTAAGCTCCTACGAGCAGTACTTC
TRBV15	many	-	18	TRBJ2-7	CATSRDWGLDGDSYEQYF	TGTGCCACCAGCAGAGATTGGGGTTTAGACGGTGACTCCTACGAGCAGTACTTC
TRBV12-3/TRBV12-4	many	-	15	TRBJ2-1	CASSLERGPVDEQFF	TGTGCCAGCAGTTTAGAGAGAGGGCCGGTCGATGAGCAGTTCTTC
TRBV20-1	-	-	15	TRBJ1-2	CSARDAGRGFYGYTF	TGCAGTGCTAGGGACGCAGGCCGGGGCTTCTATGGCTACACCTTC
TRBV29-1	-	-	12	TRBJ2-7	CSVWDSSYEQYF	TGCAGCGTTTGGGATAGCTCCTACGAGCAGTACTTC
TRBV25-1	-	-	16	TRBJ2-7	CASSEGVAGAGYEQYF	TGTGCCAGCAGCGAAGGGGTCGCAGGGGCGGGCTACGAGCAGTACTTC
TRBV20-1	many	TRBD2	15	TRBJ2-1	CSARVTSGKGNEQFF	TGCAGTGCTAGAGTGACTAGCGGGAAGGGGAATGAGCAGTTCTTC
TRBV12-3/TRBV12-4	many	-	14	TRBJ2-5	CASSLGQTPETQYF	TGTGCCAGCAGTTTGGGGCAGACGCCAGAGACCCAGTACTTC
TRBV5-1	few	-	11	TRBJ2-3	CASTGGTTQYF	TGCGCCAGCACCGGAGGCACGACGCAGTATTTT
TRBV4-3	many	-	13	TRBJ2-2	CASSHTGTGELFF	TGCGCCAGCAGCCACACCGGGACTGGGGAGCTGTTTTTT
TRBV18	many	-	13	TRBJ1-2	CASSSGQNYGYTF	TGTGCCAGCTCGTCCGGACAGAACTATGGCTACACCTTC
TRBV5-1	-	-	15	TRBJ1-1	CASSSEGLMNTEAFF	TGCGCCAGCAGCAGCGAGGGGCTGATGAACACTGAAGCTTTCTTT
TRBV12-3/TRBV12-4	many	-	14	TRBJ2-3	CASSLVGNTDTQYF	TGTGCCAGCAGTTTAGTCGGGAACACAGATACGCAGTATTTT
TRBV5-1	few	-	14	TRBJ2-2	CASSLGPPGGELFF	TGCGCCAGCAGCTTGGGGCCCCCAGGCGGGGAGCTGTTTTTT
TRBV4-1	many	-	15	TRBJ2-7	CASSQVRRVKNEQYF	TGCGCCAGCAGCCAAGTTAGACGGGTGAAGAACGAGCAGTACTTC
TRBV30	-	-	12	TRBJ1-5	CAWSESEGPQHF	TGTGCCTGGAGTGAGTCTGAGGGGCCCCAGCATTTT
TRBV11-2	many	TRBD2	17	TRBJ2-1	CASSLVGTSGEYNEQFF	TGTGCCAGCAGCTTAGTGGGAACTAGCGGGGAGTACAATGAGCAGTTCTTC
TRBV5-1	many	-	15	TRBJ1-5	CASSPETGVNQPQHF	TGCGCCAGCAGCCCCGAGACGGGGGTGAATCAGCCCCAGCATTTT
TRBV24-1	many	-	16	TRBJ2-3	CATSDSSFYHTDTQYF	TGTGCCACCAGTGATTCCTCGTTTTACCATACAGATACGCAGTATTTT
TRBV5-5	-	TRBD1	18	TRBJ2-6	CASSSRDRGRPGANVLTF	TGTGCCAGCAGCTCAAGGGACAGGGGGCGCCCTGGGGCCAACGTCCTGACTTTC
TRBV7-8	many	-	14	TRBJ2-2	CASRRLAGSGELFF	TGTGCCAGCAGAAGGCTTGCGGGAAGCGGGGAGCTGTTTTTT
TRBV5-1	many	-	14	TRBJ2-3	CASSPTRFTDTQYF	TGCGCCAGCAGTCCGACCCGATTCACAGATACGCAGTATTTT
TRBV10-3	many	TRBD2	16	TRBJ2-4	CAISESGGRAKNIQYF	TGTGCCATCAGTGAATCGGGGGGGCGAGCCAAAAACATTCAGTACTTC
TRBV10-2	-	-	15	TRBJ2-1	CASSGRETSYNEQFF	TGCGCCAGCAGTGGACGGGAGACCTCCTACAATGAGCAGTTCTTC
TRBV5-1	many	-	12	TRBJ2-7	CASSSPSYEQYF	TGCGCCAGCAGCTCCCCATCCTACGAGCAGTACTTC
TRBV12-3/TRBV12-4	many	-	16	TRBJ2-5	CASSFVAGEPEETQYF	TGTGCCAGCAGTTTTGTCGCAGGGGAACCCGAAGAGACCCAGTACTTC
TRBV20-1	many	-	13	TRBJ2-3	CSPRAGTPDTQYF	TGCAGTCCCCGGGCGGGGACCCCAGATACGCAGTATTTT
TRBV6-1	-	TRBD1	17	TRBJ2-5	CASSDSAGGWNRETQYF	TGTGCCAGCAGTGATTCGGCAGGGGGTTGGAATCGAGAGACCCAGTACTTC
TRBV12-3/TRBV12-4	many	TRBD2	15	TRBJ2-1	CASTPRGDSYNEQFF	TGTGCCAGCACCCCTCGGGGGGACTCCTACAATGAGCAGTTCTTC
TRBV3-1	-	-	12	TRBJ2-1	CASSQQRNEQFF	TGTGCCAGCAGCCAACAGCGCAATGAGCAGTTCTTC
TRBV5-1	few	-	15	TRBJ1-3	CASSVSGGSGNTIYF	TGCGCCAGCAGCGTCTCCGGGGGCTCTGGAAACACCATATATTTT
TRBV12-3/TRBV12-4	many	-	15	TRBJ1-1	CASKPGARLNTEAFF	TGTGCCTCCAAACCAGGGGCGCGGTTGAACACTGAAGCTTTCTTT
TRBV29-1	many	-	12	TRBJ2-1	CSVEGLYNEQFF	TGCAGCGTTGAAGGGCTTTACAATGAGCAGTTCTTC
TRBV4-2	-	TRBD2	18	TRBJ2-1	CASSRRTSGSSIYNEQFF	TGTGCCAGCAGCCGGAGGACTAGCGGGAGTTCGATCTACAATGAGCAGTTCTTC
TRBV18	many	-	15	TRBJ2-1	CASSPEQVGNNEQFF	TGTGCCAGCTCACCGGAGCAGGTGGGGAACAATGAGCAGTTCTTC
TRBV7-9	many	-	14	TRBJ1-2	CASSSRARAGGYTF	TGTGCCAGCAGCTCCCGGGCCCGAGCCGGGGGCTACACCTTC
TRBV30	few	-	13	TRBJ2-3	CAWARPFTDTQYF	TGTGCCTGGGCAAGGCCCTTCACAGATACGCAGTATTTT
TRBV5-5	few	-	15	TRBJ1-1	CASSLARSGDTEAFF	TGTGCCAGCAGCTTGGCCCGAAGTGGGGACACTGAAGCTTTCTTT
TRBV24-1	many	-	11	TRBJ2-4	CATSVGGIQYF	TGTGCCACCAGTGTAGGTGGCATTCAGTACTTC
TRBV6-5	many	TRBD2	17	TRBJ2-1	CASSYYIAGGSYNEQFF	TGTGCCAGCAGTTATTATATTGCGGGAGGGTCCTACAATGAGCAGTTCTTC
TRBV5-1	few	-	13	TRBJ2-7	CASSLGQFYEQYF	TGCGCCAGCAGCTTGGGCCAGTTCTACGAGCAGTACTTC
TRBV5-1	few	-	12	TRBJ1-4	CASRAGQEKLFF	TGCGCCAGCAGGGCAGGACAAGAAAAACTGTTTTTT
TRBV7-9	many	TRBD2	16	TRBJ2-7	CASSSPVAGGSYEQYF	TGTGCCAGCAGCTCGCCCGTAGCGGGAGGGTCCTACGAGCAGTACTTC
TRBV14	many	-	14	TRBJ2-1	CASSAERGGQEQFF	TGTGCCAGCAGCGCAGAAAGGGGCGGTCAAGAGCAGTTCTTC
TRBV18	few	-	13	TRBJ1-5	CASSSSRSQPQHF	TGTGCCAGCTCAAGTAGTAGGAGTCAGCCCCAGCATTTT
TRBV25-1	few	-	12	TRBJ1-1	CAKARVGTEAFF	TGTGCCAAAGCGAGGGTTGGCACTGAAGCTTTCTTT